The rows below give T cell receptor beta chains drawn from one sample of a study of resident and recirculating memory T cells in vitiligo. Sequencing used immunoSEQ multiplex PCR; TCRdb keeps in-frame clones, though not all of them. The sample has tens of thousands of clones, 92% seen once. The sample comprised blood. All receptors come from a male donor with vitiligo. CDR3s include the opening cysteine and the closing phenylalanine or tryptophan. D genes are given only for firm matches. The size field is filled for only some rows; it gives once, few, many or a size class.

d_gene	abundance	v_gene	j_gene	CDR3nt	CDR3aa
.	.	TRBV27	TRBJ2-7	TGTGCCAGCCCCCGGGAGCAGTACTTC	CASPREQYF
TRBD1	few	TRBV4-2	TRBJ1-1	TGTGCCAGCAGCCCCGGACAGGGGATCATGAACACTGAAGCTTTCTTT	CASSPGQGIMNTEAFF
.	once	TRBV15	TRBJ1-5	TGTGCCACCAGCAGAGATCAGGACAGTCATCAGCCCCAGCATTTT	CATSRDQDSHQPQHF
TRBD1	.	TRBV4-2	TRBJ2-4	TGTGCCAGCAGCCAAGTCTCGAAACAGGGGGACATTCAGTACTTC	CASSQVSKQGDIQYF
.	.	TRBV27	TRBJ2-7	TGTGCCAGCAGTGTCAGACAGCATACCTACGAGCAGTACTTC	CASSVRQHTYEQYF
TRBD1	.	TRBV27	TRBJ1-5	TGTGCCAGCGGAAATCAGGGGGCGGGTCAGCCCCAGCATTTT	CASGNQGAGQPQHF
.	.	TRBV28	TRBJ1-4	TGTGCCAGCACCGCACCTCGGAATGAAAAACTGTTTTTT	CASTAPRNEKLFF
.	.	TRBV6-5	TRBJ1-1	TGTGCCAGCAGTTACCAGGGGAACACTGAAGCTTTCTTT	CASSYQGNTEAFF
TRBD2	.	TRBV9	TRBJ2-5	TGTGCCAGCAGCGTAGAGGGTAGCGGGAGGGCCATAGAGACCCAGTACTTC	CASSVEGSGRAIETQYF
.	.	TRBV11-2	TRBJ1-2	TGTGCCAGCAGCTTTCAGGGAAACTATGGCTACACCTTC	CASSFQGNYGYTF
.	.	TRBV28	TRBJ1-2	TGTGCCAGCAGCTCCTCCTCTCCAAACACAGATGGCTACACCTTC	CASSSSSPNTDGYTF
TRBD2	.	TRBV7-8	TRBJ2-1	TGTGCCAGCAGCTTAGTTGAGGGACTAGCGGGAGGGAGGTCCTACAATGAGCAGTTCTTC	CASSLVEGLAGGRSYNEQFF
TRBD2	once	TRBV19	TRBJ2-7	TGTGCCAGTAAAATCGGACTAGCGGCCTACGAGCAGTACTTC	CASKIGLAAYEQYF
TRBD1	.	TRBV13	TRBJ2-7	TGTGCCAGCAGCTTAGGCGGGACAGGCCACGACAAGCAGTACTTC	CASSLGGTGHDKQYF
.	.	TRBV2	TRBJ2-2	TGTGCCAGCACCCTAGGACACATCGGACCCGGCGGGGAGCTGTTTTTT	CASTLGHIGPGGELFF
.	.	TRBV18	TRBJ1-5	TGTGCCAGCTCACCGGGGGGTGATCAGCCCCAGCATTTT	CASSPGGDQPQHF
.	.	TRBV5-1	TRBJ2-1	TGCGCCAGCAGCTTGGGTACAGGGAGGCAGTTCTTC	CASSLGTGRQFF
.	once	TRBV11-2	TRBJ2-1	TGTGCCAGCAGCTTAGAGGCGGCCAATGAGCAGCTCTTC	CASSLEAANEQLF
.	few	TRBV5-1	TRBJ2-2	TGCGCCAGCAGCTTGGTGGGAGAAAGGGCCGGGGAGCTGTTTTTT	CASSLVGERAGELFF
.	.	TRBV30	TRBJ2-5	TGTGCCTGGGGGTCAGACTTGGAGACCCAGTACTTC	CAWGSDLETQYF
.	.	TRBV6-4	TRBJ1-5	TGTGCCAGCAATGGCAGCAATCAGCCCCAGCATTTT	CASNGSNQPQHF
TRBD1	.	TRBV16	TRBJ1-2	TGTGCCAGCAGCCAATCTCCGGGACAGCGCTATGGCTACACCTTC	CASSQSPGQRYGYTF
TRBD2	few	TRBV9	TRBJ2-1	TGTGCCAGCAGCGTGGGTAGCGGGAGGGCCAGTGAGCAGTTCTTC	CASSVGSGRASEQFF
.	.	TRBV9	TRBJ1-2	TGTGCCAGCAGCGTAGTTCGGGGGGGGGTAGTCGGCTACACCTTC	CASSVVRGGVVGYTF
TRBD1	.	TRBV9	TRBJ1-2	TGTGCCAGCACCCCCGGCAGGGACAGGGCCTATGGCTACACCTTC	CASTPGRDRAYGYTF
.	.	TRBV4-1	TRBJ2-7	TGCGCCAGCAGCCAAGATGGAGGAAAGCAGTACTTC	CASSQDGGKQYF
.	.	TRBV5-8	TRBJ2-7	TGTGCCAGCAGTACATCAGGGTACTTC	CASSTSGYF
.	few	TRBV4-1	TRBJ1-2	TGCGCCAGCAGCCAAGAGGGCAGGGAGGGCTATGGCTACACCTTC	CASSQEGREGYGYTF
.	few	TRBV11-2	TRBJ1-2	TGTGCCAGCAGCTTAGACCTCTATGGCTACACCTTC	CASSLDLYGYTF
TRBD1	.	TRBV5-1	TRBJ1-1	TGCGCCAGCAGCTTCGGACAGGGATTTTCACGGGCGGCTTTCTTT	CASSFGQGFSRAAFF
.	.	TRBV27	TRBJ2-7	TGTGCCAGCAGTTTCGAGGTCCTCTCCGAGCAGTACTTC	CASSFEVLSEQYF
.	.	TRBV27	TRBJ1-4	TGTGCCAGCAGCCCACGGGGAGGGTTTCCCGAAAAACTGTTTTTT	CASSPRGGFPEKLFF
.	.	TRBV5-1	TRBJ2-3	TGCGCCAGCAGCGCCCTTAAGTCGGGTACGCAGTATTTT	CASSALKSGTQYF
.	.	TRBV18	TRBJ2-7	TGTGCCAGCTCACCATTTGAATCGGGAGCTGAATACGAGCAGTACTTC	CASSPFESGAEYEQYF
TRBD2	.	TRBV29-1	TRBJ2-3	TGCAGCGGGCAACCGGGACTAGGGGTAGATACGCAGTATTTT	CSGQPGLGVDTQYF
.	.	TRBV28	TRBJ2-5	TGTGCCAGCCGTCACAGGGAATTGGAGACCCAGTACTTC	CASRHRELETQYF
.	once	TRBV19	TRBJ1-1	TGTGCCAGTAGTACCTGGACAGCGAACACTGAAGCTTTCTTT	CASSTWTANTEAFF
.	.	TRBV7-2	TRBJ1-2	TGTGCCAGCAGCTTAGTTGGGGGCAGAAACTATGGCTACACCTTC	CASSLVGGRNYGYTF
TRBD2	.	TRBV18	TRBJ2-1	TGTGCCAGCTCACCACCCAGCGGGAGGGCGGGCAATGAGCAGTTCTTC	CASSPPSGRAGNEQFF
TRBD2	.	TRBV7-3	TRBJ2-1	TGTGCCAGCAGCTTAAGGGGTTCTAGCGGGCCCTACAATGAGCAGTTCTTC	CASSLRGSSGPYNEQFF
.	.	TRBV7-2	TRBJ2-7	TGTGCCAGCAGCTTAGCGGACACCGGTTTCTACGAGCAGTACTTC	CASSLADTGFYEQYF
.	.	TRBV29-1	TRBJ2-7	TGCAGCGTTGAAGGCAGGACTGGCTACGAGCAGTACTTC	CSVEGRTGYEQYF
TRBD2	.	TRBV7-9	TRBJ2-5	TGTGCCAGCAGCCTCAGGACTAGCGGGAGGAACGGTGAGACCCAGTACTTC	CASSLRTSGRNGETQYF
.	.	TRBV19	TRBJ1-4	TGTGCCAGTATCGGGGGGTTGCGAAATGAAAAACTGTTTTTT	CASIGGLRNEKLFF
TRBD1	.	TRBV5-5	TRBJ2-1	TGTGCCAGCAGCCCTCGGGGGGACAGGGCCTACAATGAGCAGTTCTTC	CASSPRGDRAYNEQFF
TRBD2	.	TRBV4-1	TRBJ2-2	TGCGCCAGCAGCCAAGATCGAAGACTAGCGGAGAACACCGGGGAGCTGTTTTTT	CASSQDRRLAENTGELFF
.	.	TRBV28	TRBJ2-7	TGTGCCAGCAGTTCCCCGGGACTGTCCTACGAGCAGTACTTC	CASSSPGLSYEQYF
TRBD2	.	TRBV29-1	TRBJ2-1	TGCAGCTTCCCACCGGGAGGGATTAACAATGAGCAGTTCTTC	CSFPPGGINNEQFF
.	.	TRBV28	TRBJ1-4	TGTGCCAGCAGTCCTCACCGGGAGACCAAAAAACTGTTTTTT	CASSPHRETKKLFF
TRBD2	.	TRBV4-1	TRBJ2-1	TGCGCCAGCAGTCAGCGGGAGGGGGTGTTGGGAAGGGGTTTCAATGAGCAGTTCTTC	CASSQREGVLGRGFNEQFF